The clone carrying this TCR beta chain was seen at least ten times. The target antigen is unknown. This entry comes from a study of T cell repertoires in cytomegalovirus infection. For the study at large: Epitope selection comprised recently identified HLA-C-restricted CMV epitopes and well-studied HLA-B-restricted CMV epitopes. Study outcomes and limitations: Totalled public TCR beta family frequency picked out people who carried CMV plus the relevant HLA. The response measured ex vivo was dominated by TCR beta clonotypes (HLA-C-restricted and CMV-specific).

TCRdb itself ran the reads through MiXCR, one entry per CDR3 protein. This sample yields approximately 350,000 distinct CDR3 sequences, of which about 35% are seen a single time; approximately 12% belongs to the top ten. Per the germline V gene, CDR1 is SGHTA and CDR2 is FQGNSA. Between the trimmed V and J ends, which lost 0 bases and 4 bases, there was a span of 12 bases. The CDR3 totals 15 residues. The starting material was cultured PBMCs, obtained from culture after CMV antigen stimulation. The rearrangement uses TRBV7-2 and TRBJ1-2, with D possibly TRBD1 on 5 matching bases. This receptor was obtained from a human donor in good health (CMV status not recorded). Some clones in this sample may be carry-over from other donors' samples. The CDR3 DNA is TGTGCCAGCAGCTTAGCGCAGGGCAGTGGCTATGGCTACACCTTC. This codes for CASSLAQGSGYGYTF.